Following are 32 T cell receptor beta chains from one sample sequenced in a study of T cell responses to AZD1222 COVID-19 vaccine. TCRdb's copy holds only in-frame clones and misses some; the assay was immunoSEQ multiplex PCR. The data contain 200,000 or so clones, about 90% of them seen just once; the ten biggest clones take up 2.5% to 3%. The specimen comprised peripheral blood, sampled on day 0 of MenACWY control vaccination. The receptors were gathered from an adult in good health.

This clone was counted a single time. This sequence joins TRBV16 and TRBJ1-1; TRBD1 aligns across 9 bases. Trimming took 8 bases from V and 1 from J; bases not matched to a gene: 2. This CDR3 is 13 amino acids long. The germline V gene encodes CDR1 KGHSY and CDR2 FQNENV. In nucleotides, the CDR3 is TGTGCCAGCGGGGACAGGGCGAACACTGAAGCTTTCTTT. Protein sequence: CASGDRANTEAFF.

The rearrangement uses TRBV5-1 and TRBJ1-2, with 8 positions matching TRBD1. After removal of 0 bases from V and 4 bases from J, the junction contained 5 bases not matched to a gene. From germline, CDR1 is SGHRS and CDR2 YFSETQ. There are 15 residues in the CDR3. The CDR3 loop reads CASSLDGTGPYGYTF. DNA of the CDR3: TGCGCCAGCAGCTTGGATGGGACAGGACCCTATGGCTACACCTTC.

The V and J genes are TRBV7-9 and TRBJ2-1, with TRBD1 matching over 10 bases. Germline V gives CDR1 SEHNR, CDR2 FQNEAQ (reference sequence). The J segment lost 4 bases and the V segment lost 1 base, leaving 7 bases of the junction unmatched. CDR3 size: 17 residues. CDR3 amino acids: CASSLVSGQGNYNEQFF. The CDR3 nucleotides read TGTGCCAGCAGCTTAGTCTCGGGACAGGGGAATTACAATGAGCAGTTCTTC.

V usage is TRBV4-1 and J usage is TRBJ2-3; D is unresolved. CDR1 MGHRA and CDR2 YSYEKL come from the germline V gene. Between the trimmed V and J ends, which lost 3 bases and 2 bases, there was a span of 12 bases. This CDR3 is 15 amino acids long. The CDR3 nucleotides are TGCGCCAGCAGCCAGCGCAGACCCCCCACAGATACGCAGTATTTT. This codes for CASSQRRPPTDTQYF.

V gene TRBV28 combines with J gene TRBJ2-1; 12 nucleotides line up with TRBD2. CDR1 and CDR2 from the germline V gene are MDHEN and SYDVKM. Germline trimming cut 6 bases from V and 14 bases from J; bases unmatched to any gene: 11. The CDR3 sequence is 14 residues long. The CDR3 nucleotides read TGTGCCAGCAGCTCCGGACTAGCGGGAAGGGGAAAGTTCTTC. It is translated as CASSSGLAGRGKFF.

The V gene is TRBV4-2, the J gene TRBJ2-3; 7 nucleotides match TRBD1. The CDR3 runs 17 residues. V dropped 3 bases and J dropped 6; count of bases not matched to a gene: 15. Germline-derived CDR1 and CDR2 are LGHNA and YNFKEQ. The CDR3 nucleotides are TGTGCCAGCAGCCACCACCGGGACAGAGCGAGCATCGATACGCAGTATTTT. It encodes CASSHHRDRASIDTQYF.

V gene TRBV12-3 or TRBV12-4 combines with J gene TRBJ1-3; D is possibly TRBD1 (5 bases). Trimming took 5 bases from V and 3 from J, leaving 8 bases between them. The length of the CDR3 is 13 residues. The CDR3 spells CASSRDFGNTIYF. CDR3 DNA: TGTGCCAGCAGTCGGGACTTTGGAAACACCATATATTTT.

The chain links TRBV6-5 to TRBJ2-7; 7 nucleotides align to TRBD1. Trimming took 0 bases from V and 2 from J; bases not matched to a gene: 4. Per germline, CDR1 MNHEY and CDR2 SVGAGI. The CDR3 runs to 15 residues. The DNA of the CDR3 is TGTGCCAGCAGTTACTCAAGGGACAGAACCTACGAGCAGTACTTC. Its protein product is CASSYSRDRTYEQYF.

The rearrangement uses TRBV7-8 and TRBJ1-1; 7 bases agree with TRBD1. CDR3 length: 18 residues. V gave up 8 bases and J gave up 0 bases; unmatched junction bases: 18. Germline loops: CDR1 SGHVS, CDR2 FQNEAQ. CDR3 DNA sequence: TGTGCCAGCCTGCCACGGTCTCTGACAGGGCAACTGAACACTGAAGCTTTCTTT. Protein: CASLPRSLTGQLNTEAFF.

This clone was observed once. V gene TRBV28 combines with J gene TRBJ2-1, with D maybe TRBD2 (6 bases). The V gene's germline CDR1 is MDHEN and CDR2 SYDVKM. The CDR3 has 11 amino acids. Between the trimmed V and J ends, which lost 5 bases and 10 bases, there was a span of 9 bases. The CDR3 region is CASSTSREQFF. In DNA form, the CDR3 reads TGTGCCAGCAGTACTAGCCGAGAGCAGTTCTTC.

On this clone: Other nucleotide sequences from this sample produce the same CDR3. The V and J genes are TRBV6-5 and TRBJ2-7; possibly TRBD1 for D (5 bases). CDR1 is MNHEY and CDR2 is SVGAGI in the germline V gene. The CDR3 runs to 12 residues. The V end lost 4 bases, the J end lost 5 bases, and 9 bases lay between the germline ends. This CDR3 reads CASSSGLDEQYF. CDR3 coding DNA: TGTGCCAGCAGTTCAGGGCTCGACGAGCAGTACTTC.

The chain employs TRBV6-2 or TRBV6-3 and TRBJ1-4; no reliable D call. CDR3 length equals 13 residues. Germline CDR1 is MNHEY and CDR2 is SVGEGT. V lost 2 bases and J lost 6, with 7 bases in between. DNA for the CDR3: TGTGCCAGCAGTTACAGGCTACATGAAAAACTGTTTTTT. Protein product: CASSYRLHEKLFF.

In DNA, the CDR3 is TGTGCCAGCAGCGCAGGGGTGGGAGGCTACACCTTC. Its translation is CASSAGVGGYTF. The genes are TRBV9 and TRBJ1-2; weak D call: TRBD1 (6 bases). Germline assignment: CDR1 SGDLS and CDR2 YYNGEE. This CDR3 spans 12 amino acids. V was cut by 3 bases and J by 8 bases, with 11 bases left in between.

The CDR3 region has the DNA TGTGCCAGCAGCACTGGGGGACTAGCGAAGGGTGAGCAGTTCTTC. Encoded protein: CASSTGGLAKGEQFF. V and J are TRBV28 and TRBJ2-1, with 10 bases lining up with TRBD2. V dropped 6 bases and J dropped 9; count of bases not matched to a gene: 11. Per germline, CDR1 MDHEN and CDR2 SYDVKM. The CDR3 spans 15 residues.

The V and J genes are TRBV20-1 and TRBJ1-2; D ambiguous. The germline CDR1 and CDR2 sequences are DFQATT and SNEGSKA (reference sequence). The V end was cut by 3 bases, the J end by 2 bases, with 4 bases between. The CDR3 loop spans 11 amino acids. The CDR3 loop reads CSASTNYGYTF. DNA for the CDR3: TGCAGTGCTAGTACCAACTATGGCTACACCTTC.

V is TRBV30 and J is TRBJ1-1; D remains unclear. The CDR3 sequence is 11 residues long. V was clipped by 3 bases and J by 10 bases, with 12 bases between them. Germline V gene sequence: CDR1 GTSNPN, CDR2 SVGIG (reference sequence). The CDR3 bases are TGTGCCTGGAGGGCAGGACTAGGAGCTTTCTTT. This translates into CAWRAGLGAFF.

This chain links TRBV29-1 with TRBJ2-7, with a weak D call TRBD2 (7 bases). The germline CDR1 and CDR2 sequences are SQVTM and ANQGSEA. V was cut by 5 bases and J by 3 bases, with 17 bases left in between. The CDR3 length is 14 residues. The CDR3 reads CSVRWGGGSYEQYF. DNA for the CDR3: TGCAGCGTTCGTTGGGGGGGCGGAAGCTACGAGCAGTACTTC.

V usage is TRBV7-8 and J usage is TRBJ1-2; D possibly corresponds to TRBD1 (5 bases). In germline, CDR1 is SGHVS, CDR2 FQNEAQ. This CDR3 has 14 residues. Between the trimmed V and J ends, which lost 1 base and 7 bases, there was a span of 13 bases. CDR3 protein: CASSLGWAGPGYTF. As DNA, the CDR3 is TGTGCCAGCAGCTTAGGGTGGGCGGGGCCTGGCTACACCTTC. Supplemented by reference TRBV7-8 and TRBJ1-2, the full variable domain reads GAGVSQSPRYKVAKRGQDVALRCDPISGHVSLFWYQQALGQGPEFLTYFQNEAQLDKSGLPSDRFFAERPEGSVSTLKIQRTQQEDSAVYLCASSLGWAGPGYTFGSGTRLTVV.

The chain combines TRBV6-4 with TRBJ1-4; TRBD1 is a possible D gene (6 bases). V was clipped by 4 bases and J by 7 bases, with 10 bases between them. The germline V gene has CDR1 MRHNA and CDR2 SNTAGT. This CDR3 comprises 13 residues. In nucleotides, the CDR3 is TGTGCCAGCAGTGTCGGGGGGCGTGAAAAACTGTTTTTT. Residues: CASSVGGREKLFF.

The rearrangement uses TRBV7-2 and TRBJ2-5; D uncertain. V lost 5 bases, J lost 5 bases, and 9 bases lay in between. Germline values: CDR1 SGHTA, CDR2 FQGNSA. This CDR3 comprises 12 residues. The CDR3 reads CASSAVRETQYF. CDR3 nucleotide sequence: TGTGCCAGCAGCGCGGTAAGGGAGACCCAGTACTTC.

The chain links TRBV19 to TRBJ2-7, with D possibly being TRBD1 (5 bases). Germline assignment: CDR1 LNHDA and CDR2 SQIVND (reference sequence). This CDR3 has 13 amino acids. V was trimmed by 6 bases and J by 5 bases, leaving 14 bases between them. The CDR3 DNA reads TGTGCCAGTAGGCAGGGTGGTGTCCACGAGCAGTACTTC. The encoded protein is CASRQGGVHEQYF.

This clone has just a few counts. Here the CDR3 DNA reads TGTGCCAGCGGGTCCGGGACAGATGTCAGCTCCTATAATTCACCCCTCCACTTT. Its translation: CASGSGTDVSSYNSPLHF. The chain uses TRBV9 and TRBJ1-6; 7 bases are a match to TRBD1. This CDR3 is 18 amino acids long. The V gene's germline CDR1 is SGDLS and CDR2 YYNGEE. Trimming took 7 bases from V and 0 from J; bases not matched to a gene: 13.

V usage is TRBV28 and J usage is TRBJ2-1; 7 nucleotides line up with TRBD2. The CDR3 is 15 residues long. Germline assignment: CDR1 MDHEN and CDR2 SYDVKM. V was clipped by 5 bases and J by 11 bases; unmatched bases: 15. For the CDR3, the DNA is TGTGCCAGCAGTCTCTCTAGCGGTCGGACATACAAGCAGTTCTTC. It codes for CASSLSSGRTYKQFF. The full variable domain, completed using reference TRBV28 and TRBJ2-1, is DVKVTQSSRYLVKRTGEKVFLECVQDMDHENMFWYRQDPGLGLRLIYFSYDVKMKEKGDIPEGYSVSREKKERFSLILESASTNQTSMYLCASSLSSGRTYKQFFGPGTRLTVL.

The gene calls are TRBV7-2 and TRBJ1-4; possible D gene TRBD1, 5 bases. Germline V gene sequence: CDR1 SGHTA, CDR2 FQGNSA. V dropped 1 base and J dropped 7 bases, with 13 bases sitting between them. This CDR3 has 15 residues. The CDR3 nucleotides read TGTGCCAGCAGCTTAGAGGCTGGGAGGGGTGAAAAACTGTTTTTT. Its translation: CASSLEAGRGEKLFF.

The V call is TRBV4-1, the J call TRBJ2-4, with D hard to call. From germline, CDR1 is MGHRA and CDR2 YSYEKL. This CDR3 comprises 14 residues. Trimming shortened V by 1 base and J by 8 bases, and 12 bases separated the two germline ends. The CDR3 spells CASSQGVDGYIQYF. CDR3 sequence (DNA): TGCGCCAGCAGCCAAGGGGTAGACGGGTACATTCAGTACTTC.

The CDR3 is CASSGGLAGGQGGEQFF. CDR3 DNA: TGCGCCAGCAGCGGAGGACTAGCGGGAGGGCAAGGGGGTGAGCAGTTCTTC. The J gene is TRBJ2-1, the V gene TRBV5-1; 15 nucleotides match TRBD2. This CDR3 spans 17 amino acids. The trim removed 4 bases at V and 9 bases at J, leaving 11 bases unmatched. Germline V gives CDR1 SGHRS, CDR2 YFSETQ.

This chain links TRBV3-1 (or the pseudogene TRBV3-2) with TRBJ2-7; D may be TRBD1 (6 bases). This CDR3 is built from 12 residues. The germline V and J ends were trimmed by 3 bases and 6 bases, with 9 bases remaining between them. Germline loops: CDR1 LGHDT, CDR2 YNNKEL (reference sequence). DNA of the CDR3: TGTGCCAGCAGCCAGACAGGCGTCGAGCAGTACTTC. This translates into CASSQTGVEQYF.

The chain recombines TRBV3-1 (or the pseudogene TRBV3-2) with TRBJ1-4; D not certain. This CDR3 is 16 amino acids long. Germline V gene data show CDR1 as LGHDT and CDR2 as YNNKEL (reference sequence). Deletions cut 10 bases from V and 2 bases from J, with 20 bases between. CDR3 DNA: TGTGCCACTAAACCCGGCGGGTTTGTTACTAATGAAAAACTGTTTTTT. Translated: CATKPGGFVTNEKLFF.

J is TRBJ2-1 and V is TRBV5-4; 15 bases are shared with TRBD2. After removal of 3 bases from V and 5 bases from J, the junction contained 9 bases not matched to a gene. Germline CDR1 and CDR2: SGHNT and YYREEE (reference sequence). CDR3 length: 18 amino acids. DNA of the CDR3: TGTGCCAGCAGCTCTCGGACTAGCGGGGGGGTTAGGAACAATGAGCAGTTCTTC. This gives the protein CASSSRTSGGVRNNEQFF.

V and J are TRBV27 and TRBJ1-2; 7 bases fit TRBD1. The germline gives CDR1 MNHEY, CDR2 SMNVEV (reference sequence). The CDR3 totals 15 residues. V lost 6 bases and J lost 0; bases outside the gene matches: 7. In DNA form, the CDR3 reads TGTGCCAGCAGGCGAGACAGGGTGACTAACTATGGCTACACCTTC. Translated, it gives CASRRDRVTNYGYTF.

The V call is TRBV12-3 or TRBV12-4, the J call TRBJ2-3; D unresolved. This CDR3 spans 11 amino acids. Deletions cut 6 bases from V and 3 bases from J, with 4 bases between. DNA of the CDR3: TGTGCCAGCAGCCCGACAGATACGCAGTATTTT. Its translation is CASSPTDTQYF.

The rearrangement joins TRBV28 to TRBJ2-5; possibly TRBD1 or TRBD2 for D (6 bases each). The V end was cut by 2 bases, the J end by 1 base, with 8 bases between. The V gene's germline CDR1 is MDHEN and CDR2 SYDVKM. This CDR3 is built from 14 residues. CDR3 DNA: TGTGCCAGCAGTTTAGGGGGGCCCCAAGAGACCCAGTACTTC. Amino acids: CASSLGGPQETQYF.